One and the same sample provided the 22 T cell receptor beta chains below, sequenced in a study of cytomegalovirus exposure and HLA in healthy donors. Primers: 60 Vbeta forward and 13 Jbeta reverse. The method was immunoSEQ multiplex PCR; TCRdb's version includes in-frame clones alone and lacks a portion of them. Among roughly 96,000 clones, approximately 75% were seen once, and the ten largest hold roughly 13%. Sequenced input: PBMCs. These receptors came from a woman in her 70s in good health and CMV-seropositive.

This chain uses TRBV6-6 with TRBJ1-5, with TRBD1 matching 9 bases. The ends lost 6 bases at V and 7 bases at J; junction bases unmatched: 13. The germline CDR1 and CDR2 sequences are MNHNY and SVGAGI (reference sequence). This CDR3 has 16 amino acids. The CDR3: CASRTIRTGARQPQHF. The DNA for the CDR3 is TGTGCCAGCAGAACCATCCGGACAGGGGCCAGACAGCCCCAGCATTTT.

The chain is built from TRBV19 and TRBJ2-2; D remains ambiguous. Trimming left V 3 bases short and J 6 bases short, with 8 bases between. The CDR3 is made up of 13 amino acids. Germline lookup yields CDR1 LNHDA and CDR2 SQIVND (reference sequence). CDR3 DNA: TGTGCCAGTAGTATCCTCAGCGCCGGGGAGCTGTTTTTT. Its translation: CASSILSAGELFF.

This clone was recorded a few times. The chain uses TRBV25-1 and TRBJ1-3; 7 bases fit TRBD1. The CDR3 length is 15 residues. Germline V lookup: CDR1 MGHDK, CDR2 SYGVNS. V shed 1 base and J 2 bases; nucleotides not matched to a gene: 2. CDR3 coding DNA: TGTGCCAGCAGTGAATTGGGGACAGCTGGAAACACCATATATTTT. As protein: CASSELGTAGNTIYF.

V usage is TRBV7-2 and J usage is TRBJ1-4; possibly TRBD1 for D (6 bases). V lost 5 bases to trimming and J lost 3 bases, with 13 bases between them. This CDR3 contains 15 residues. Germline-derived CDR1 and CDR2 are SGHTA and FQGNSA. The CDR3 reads CASSAVRGSNEKLFF. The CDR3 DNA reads TGTGCCAGCAGCGCCGTCAGGGGCTCTAATGAAAAACTGTTTTTT. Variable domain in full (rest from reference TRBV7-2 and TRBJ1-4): GAGVSQSPSNKVTEKGKDVELRCDPISGHTALYWYRQSLGQGLEFLIYFQGNSAPDKSGLPSDRFSAERTGGSVSTLTIQRTQQEDSAVYLCASSAVRGSNEKLFFGSGTQLSVL.

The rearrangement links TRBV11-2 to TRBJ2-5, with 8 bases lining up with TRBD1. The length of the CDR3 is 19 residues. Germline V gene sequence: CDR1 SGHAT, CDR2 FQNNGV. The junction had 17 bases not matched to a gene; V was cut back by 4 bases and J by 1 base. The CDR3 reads CASSSGVWDRMPIQETQYF. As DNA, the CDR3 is TGTGCCAGCAGCTCTGGTGTTTGGGACAGGATGCCTATCCAAGAGACCCAGTACTTC.

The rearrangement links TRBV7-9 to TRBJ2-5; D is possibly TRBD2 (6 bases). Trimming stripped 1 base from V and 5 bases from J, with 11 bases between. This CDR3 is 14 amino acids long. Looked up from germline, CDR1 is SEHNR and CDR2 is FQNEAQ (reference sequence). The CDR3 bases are TGTGCCAGCAGCTTAGGTTTGGGGACTGAGACCCAGTACTTC. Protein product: CASSLGLGTETQYF.

CDR3 sequence reads: CASSVVDYNNEQFF. The DNA of the CDR3 is TGTGCCAGCAGCGTAGTCGACTACAACAATGAGCAGTTCTTC. The chain has TRBV9 and TRBJ2-1; a weak D match, TRBD2 (5 bases). CDR1 SGDLS and CDR2 YYNGEE come from the germline V gene. There are 14 residues in the CDR3. Trimming stripped 0 bases from V and 5 bases from J, with 9 bases between.

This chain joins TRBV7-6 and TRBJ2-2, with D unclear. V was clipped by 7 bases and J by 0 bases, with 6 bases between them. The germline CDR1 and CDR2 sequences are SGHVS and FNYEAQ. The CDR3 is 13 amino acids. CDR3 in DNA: TGTGCCAGCACGCGTCCGAACACCGGGGAGCTGTTTTTT. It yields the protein CASTRPNTGELFF.

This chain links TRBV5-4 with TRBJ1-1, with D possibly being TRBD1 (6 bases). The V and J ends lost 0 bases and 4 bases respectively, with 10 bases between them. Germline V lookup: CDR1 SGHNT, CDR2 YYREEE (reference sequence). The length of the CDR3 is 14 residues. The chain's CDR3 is CASSLDQGSTEAFF. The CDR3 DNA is TGTGCCAGCAGCTTGGATCAGGGGAGCACTGAAGCTTTCTTT.

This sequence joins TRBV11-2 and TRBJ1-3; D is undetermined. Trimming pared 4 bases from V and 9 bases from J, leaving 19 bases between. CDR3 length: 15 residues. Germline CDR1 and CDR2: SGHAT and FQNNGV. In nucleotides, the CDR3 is TGTGCCAGCAGCTCTAGGAACGAGATCGTGACCACCATATATTTT. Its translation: CASSSRNEIVTTIYF.

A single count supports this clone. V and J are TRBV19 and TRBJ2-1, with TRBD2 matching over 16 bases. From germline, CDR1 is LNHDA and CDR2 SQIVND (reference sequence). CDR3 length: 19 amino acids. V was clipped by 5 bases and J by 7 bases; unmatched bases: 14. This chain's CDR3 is CASSAPGLAGGVYGNEQFF. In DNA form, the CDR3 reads TGTGCCAGTAGTGCCCCGGGACTAGCGGGAGGGGTCTATGGGAATGAGCAGTTCTTC.

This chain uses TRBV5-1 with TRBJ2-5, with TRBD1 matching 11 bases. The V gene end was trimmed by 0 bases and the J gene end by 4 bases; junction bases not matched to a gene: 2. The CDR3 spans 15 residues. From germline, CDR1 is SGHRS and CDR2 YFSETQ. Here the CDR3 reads CASSLGTGGRETQYF. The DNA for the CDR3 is TGCGCCAGCAGCTTGGGGACAGGGGGCCGAGAGACCCAGTACTTC.

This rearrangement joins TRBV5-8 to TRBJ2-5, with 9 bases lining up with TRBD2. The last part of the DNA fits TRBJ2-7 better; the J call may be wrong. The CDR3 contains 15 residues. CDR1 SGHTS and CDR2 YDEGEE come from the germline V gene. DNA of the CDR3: TGTGCCAGCAGCTTGGTAGCGGGAGTGAAGAACGAGCAGTACTTC. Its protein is CASSLVAGVKNEQYF.

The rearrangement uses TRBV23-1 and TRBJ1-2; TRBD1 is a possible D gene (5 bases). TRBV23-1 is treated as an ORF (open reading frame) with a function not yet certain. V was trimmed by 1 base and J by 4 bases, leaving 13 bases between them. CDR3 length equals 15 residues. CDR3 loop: CASSQFPTERYGYTF. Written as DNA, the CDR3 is TGCGCCAGCAGTCAATTTCCGACAGAGCGCTATGGCTACACCTTC.

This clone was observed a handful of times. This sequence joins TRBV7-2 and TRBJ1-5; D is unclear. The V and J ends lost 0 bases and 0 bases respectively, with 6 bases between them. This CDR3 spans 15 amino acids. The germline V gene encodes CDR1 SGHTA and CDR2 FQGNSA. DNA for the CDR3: TGTGCCAGCAGCTTAGCAGCATATAGCAATCAGCCCCAGCATTTT. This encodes CASSLAAYSNQPQHF.

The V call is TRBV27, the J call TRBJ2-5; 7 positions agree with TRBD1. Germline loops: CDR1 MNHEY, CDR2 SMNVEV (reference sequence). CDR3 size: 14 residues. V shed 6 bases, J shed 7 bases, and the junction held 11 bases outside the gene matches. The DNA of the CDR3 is TGTGCCAGCAGGACGACAGGGTCACATGTGACCCAGTACTTC. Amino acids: CASRTTGSHVTQYF.

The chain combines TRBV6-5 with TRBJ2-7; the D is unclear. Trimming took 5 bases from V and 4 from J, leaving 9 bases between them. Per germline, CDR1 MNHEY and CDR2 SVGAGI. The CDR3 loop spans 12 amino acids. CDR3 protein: CASSQSSYEQYF. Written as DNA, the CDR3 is TGTGCCAGCAGTCAGTCGTCATACGAGCAGTACTTC.

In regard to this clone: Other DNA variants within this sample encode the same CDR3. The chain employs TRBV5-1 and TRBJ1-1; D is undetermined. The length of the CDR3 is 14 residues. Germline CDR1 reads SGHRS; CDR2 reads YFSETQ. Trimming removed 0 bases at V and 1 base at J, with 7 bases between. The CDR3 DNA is TGCGCCAGCAGCTTGGGTCTCCCGAACACTGAAGCTTTCTTT. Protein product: CASSLGLPNTEAFF.

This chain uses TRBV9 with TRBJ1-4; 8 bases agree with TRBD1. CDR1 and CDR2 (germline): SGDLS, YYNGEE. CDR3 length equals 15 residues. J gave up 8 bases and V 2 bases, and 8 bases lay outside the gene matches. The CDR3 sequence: CASSVGTGAREKLFF. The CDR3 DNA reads TGTGCCAGCAGCGTCGGGACAGGCGCGAGGGAAAAACTGTTTTTT.

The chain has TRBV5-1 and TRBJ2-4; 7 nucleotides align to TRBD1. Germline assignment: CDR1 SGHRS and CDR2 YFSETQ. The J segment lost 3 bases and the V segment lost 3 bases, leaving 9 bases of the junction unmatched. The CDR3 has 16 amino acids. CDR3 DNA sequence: TGCGCCAGCAGCTCGACAGGGTACCCCGACAAAAACATTCAGTACTTC. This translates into CASSSTGYPDKNIQYF.

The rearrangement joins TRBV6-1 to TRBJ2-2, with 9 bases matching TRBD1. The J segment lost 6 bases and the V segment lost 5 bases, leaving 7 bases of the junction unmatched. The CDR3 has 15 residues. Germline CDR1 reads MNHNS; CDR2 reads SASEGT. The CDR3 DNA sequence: TGTGCCAGCAGTACCCTCGACAGGGGGTCCGGGGAGCTGTTTTTT. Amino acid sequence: CASSTLDRGSGELFF.

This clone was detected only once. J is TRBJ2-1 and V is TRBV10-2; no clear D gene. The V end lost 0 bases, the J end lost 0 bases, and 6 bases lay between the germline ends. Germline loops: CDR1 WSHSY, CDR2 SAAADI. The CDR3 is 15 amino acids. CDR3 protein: CASSESMSSYNEQFF. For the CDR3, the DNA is TGCGCCAGCAGTGAGTCGATGAGCTCCTACAATGAGCAGTTCTTC.